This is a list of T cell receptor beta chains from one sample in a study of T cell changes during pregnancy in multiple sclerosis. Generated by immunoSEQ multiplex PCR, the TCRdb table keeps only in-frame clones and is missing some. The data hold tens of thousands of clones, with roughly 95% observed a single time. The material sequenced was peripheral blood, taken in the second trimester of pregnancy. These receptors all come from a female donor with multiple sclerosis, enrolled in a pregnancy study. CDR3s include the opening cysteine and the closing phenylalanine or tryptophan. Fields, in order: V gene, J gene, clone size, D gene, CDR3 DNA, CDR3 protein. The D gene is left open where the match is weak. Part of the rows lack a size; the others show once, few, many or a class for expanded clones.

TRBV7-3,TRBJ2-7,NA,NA,TGTGCCAGCAGCTCCCGGACTCCCTACGAGCAGTACTTC,CASSSRTPYEQYF
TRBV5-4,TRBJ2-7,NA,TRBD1,TGTGCCAGCAGCCCCGGACAGGGGGTTCCCTACGAGCAGTACTTC,CASSPGQGVPYEQYF
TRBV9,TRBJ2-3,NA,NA,TGTGCCAGCAGCTTCCTAAGTACGACTGGCACAGATACGCAGTATTTT,CASSFLSTTGTDTQYF
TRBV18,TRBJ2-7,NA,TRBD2,TGTGCCAGCTCGTCTTTTGGGCGGGAGGGCCACTACGAGCAGTACTTC,CASSSFGREGHYEQYF
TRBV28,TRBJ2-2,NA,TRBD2,TGTGCCAGATTGACCGGGACTAGCGGGAGAGGCACCGGGGAGCTGTTTTTT,CARLTGTSGRGTGELFF
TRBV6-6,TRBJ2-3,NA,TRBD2,TGTGCCAGCAGAAACGGACTAGCGGGAGGCACAGATACGCAGTATTTT,CASRNGLAGGTDTQYF
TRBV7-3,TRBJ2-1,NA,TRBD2,TGTGCCAGCAGCCAGGTGGGACTAGCGGGGGGGAGCTCCTACAATGAGCAGTTCTTC,CASSQVGLAGGSSYNEQFF
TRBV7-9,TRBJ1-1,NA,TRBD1,TGTGCCAGCGGCCGGGACAGGGGGAACACTGAAGCTTTCTTT,CASGRDRGNTEAFF
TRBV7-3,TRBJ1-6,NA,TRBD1,TGTGCCAGCAGCCCGGGACAGGGAAATTCACCCCTCCACTTT,CASSPGQGNSPLHF
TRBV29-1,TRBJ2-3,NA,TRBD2,TGCAGCGTTGAAGATTTTCTAGCGGGAGGGACCACAGATACGCAGTATTTT,CSVEDFLAGGTTDTQYF
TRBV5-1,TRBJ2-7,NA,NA,TGCGCCAGCAGCCCGACAGGTCAGGAGCAGTACTTC,CASSPTGQEQYF
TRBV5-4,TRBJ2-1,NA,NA,TGTGCCAGCAGCCGTCGGGGGAGGTCCCTATATGAGCAGTTCTTC,CASSRRGRSLYEQFF
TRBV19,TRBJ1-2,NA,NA,TGTGCCAGTAGTATCAGGGGTGGCGGCTACACCTTC,CASSIRGGGYTF
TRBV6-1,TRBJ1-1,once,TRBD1,TGTGCCAGCAGGTCGACAGACAGGGGCGCTGAAGCTTTCTTT,CASRSTDRGAEAFF
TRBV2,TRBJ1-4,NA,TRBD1,TGTGCCAGCAGCGAGGGACAGTTTAATGAAAAACTGTTTTTT,CASSEGQFNEKLFF
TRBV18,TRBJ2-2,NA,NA,TGTGCCAGCTCACCAGGACTCAGGCGGACCGGGGAGCTGTTTTTT,CASSPGLRRTGELFF
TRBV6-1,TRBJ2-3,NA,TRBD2,TGTGCCAGCAGTGATGACTGGCGGGAGTCATTGCTAGGCACAGATACGCAGTATTTT,CASSDDWRESLLGTDTQYF
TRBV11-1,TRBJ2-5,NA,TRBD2,TGTGCCAGCAGCTTAGGGCGACTAGCGGGAGCCGGGCAAGAGACCCAGTACTTC,CASSLGRLAGAGQETQYF
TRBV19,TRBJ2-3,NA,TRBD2,TGTGCCAGTACTTCTCGACTAGCGGGGTTCACAGATACGCAGTATTTT,CASTSRLAGFTDTQYF
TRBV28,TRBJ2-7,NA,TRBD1,TGTGCCAGCAGTAGACAGGGGGCCCCCTCCTCCTACGAGCAGTACTTC,CASSRQGAPSSYEQYF
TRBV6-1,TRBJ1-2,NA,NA,TGTGCCAGCAGCGGGAGGGGATGGTCGCCCTATGGCTACACCTTC,CASSGRGWSPYGYTF
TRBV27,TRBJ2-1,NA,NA,TGTGCCAGCACGGGTACCCCCTACGGAGAGCAGTTCTTC,CASTGTPYGEQFF
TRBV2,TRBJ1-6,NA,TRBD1,TGTGCCAGCAGTGATCTCGACAGGGAGAGTTCACCCCTCCACTTT,CASSDLDRESSPLHF